Each of the 9 T cell receptor beta chains below was sequenced from the same sample in a study of T cells in Graves' hyperthyroidism and ophthalmopathy. RNA transcripts yielded amplified TCR beta CDR3 regions. HTBI primers were the set used in a first-round RT-PCR of the TCR CDR3. TCRdb used MiXCR to reprocess the multiplex PCR reads, holding one entry per CDR3 protein. The sample holds about 250,000 distinct CDR3 sequences; 13% to 15% are singletons and the top ten take about 33%. The sequenced material came from blood. These receptors all come from a woman aged 45-65 years with Graves' hyperthyroidism that later progressed to Graves' ophthalmopathy.

The chain is built from TRBV27 and TRBJ2-3; 7 bases agree with TRBD2. This CDR3 is 12 amino acids long. Trimming removed 9 bases from V and 6 bases from J; junction bases left unmatched: 6. The germline gives CDR1 MNHEY, CDR2 SMNVEV (reference sequence). CDR3 sequence: CASSNGRDTQYF. CDR3 in DNA: TGTGCCAGTTCTAACGGGAGGGATACGCAGTATTTT.

As for this clonotype: A read error may be the cause here, since a much bigger clone is one base away. The gene calls are TRBV29-1 and TRBJ2-2; TRBD2 matches at 8 bases. This CDR3 region has 16 residues. V lost 7 bases to trimming and J lost 6 bases; unmatched junction nucleotides: 16. Germline-derived CDR1 and CDR2 are SQVTM and ANQGSEA. The CDR3 here is CSARLSGKENAGELFF. As DNA, the CDR3 is TGCAGCGCCAGACTTAGCGGGAAGGAAAACGCCGGGGAGCTGTTTTTT.

At least ten counts were recorded for this clonotype. The genes are TRBV20-1 and TRBJ1-1; D call uncertain. Trimming removed 6 bases from V and 0 bases from J, with 14 bases in between. Germline loops: CDR1 DFQATT, CDR2 SNEGSKA (reference sequence). This CDR3 region has 14 residues. The CDR3 sequence is CSASGQRMNTEAFF. The CDR3 DNA follows: TGCAGTGCCTCGGGTCAGAGAATGAACACTGAAGCTTTCTTT.

Comments on this clonotype: This CDR3 fails to terminate in the conserved phenylalanine or tryptophan, so it likely reflects a read error. The chain links TRBV4-1 to TRBJ1-3, with a tentative D call TRBD1 (6 bases). The germline gives CDR1 MGHRA, CDR2 YSYEKL. This CDR3 is 17 amino acids long. V was cut by 3 bases and J by 3 bases, with 18 bases left in between. The CDR3 nucleotides read TGCGCCAGCAGCCAGTCGGACAGTCGGTCTAGTGGAAACACCATATATCTT. Translation: CASSQSDSRSSGNTIYL.

This clonotype was recorded many times. J is TRBJ1-1 and V is TRBV13, with D perhaps TRBD1 (6 bases). V lost 5 bases and J 4 bases, leaving 14 bases between the germline ends. Germline values: CDR1 PRHDT, CDR2 FYEKMQ (reference sequence). This CDR3 is built from 14 residues. This chain's CDR3 is CASSQVQGTTEAFF. For the CDR3, the DNA is TGTGCCAGCAGCCAAGTCCAGGGGACCACTGAAGCTTTCTTT.

This clonotype occurred a few times. This sequence joins TRBV3-1 and TRBJ1-6; 11 bases are shared with TRBD1. Trimming removed 1 base from V and 5 bases from J; junction bases left unmatched: 7. CDR1 LGHDT and CDR2 YNNKEL come from the germline V gene (reference sequence). CDR3 length: 18 amino acids. In DNA, the CDR3 is TGTGCCAGCAGCCAAGTAGCCGGGACAGGGGGTCATAATTCACCCCTCCACTTT. Translating gives CASSQVAGTGGHNSPLHF.

This clonotype was recorded many times. The chain joins TRBV18 to TRBJ2-7; a weak D match, TRBD1 (5 bases). V was pared by 3 bases and J by 5 bases, with 8 bases between. The CDR3 runs to 12 residues. The germline V gene encodes CDR1 KGHSH and CDR2 LQKENI. The CDR3 sequence: CASSPQGNEQYF. CDR3 nucleotides: TGTGCCAGCTCACCTCAGGGTAACGAGCAGTACTTC.

Ten or more counts support this clonotype. This chain connects TRBV28 to TRBJ2-7; tentatively, D is TRBD2 (6 bases). CDR3 length: 15 residues. The ends were cut back, 6 bases at V and 1 base at J, with 16 bases in the middle. Germline V gene sequence: CDR1 MDHEN, CDR2 SYDVKM. This CDR3 is CASRPVTGRSYEQYF. The CDR3 DNA sequence: TGTGCCAGCAGACCCGTGACCGGGAGATCCTACGAGCAGTACTTC.

This clonotype came up a few times. V gene TRBV3-1 combines with J gene TRBJ2-5; the match to TRBD2 covers 9 bases. This CDR3 is built from 16 residues. Germline V lookup: CDR1 LGHDT, CDR2 YNNKEL (reference sequence). V was clipped by 2 bases and J by 5 bases; unmatched bases: 9. The chain's CDR3 is CASSQMSGRSSETQYF. The DNA of the CDR3 is TGTGCCAGCAGCCAAATGAGCGGGAGGAGCTCGGAGACCCAGTACTTC.